Listed below are T cell receptor beta chains from one sample, sequenced in a study of T cells in Graves' hyperthyroidism and ophthalmopathy. MiXCR, applied by TCRdb to the multiplex PCR reads, yields one record per CDR3 protein. This table has over 500,000 distinct CDR3 sequences, more than 15% appearing once. The sample was blood. These receptor sequences come from a woman aged 18-29 years with Graves' ophthalmopathy. The CDR3 runs from the conserved cysteine through the conserved F or W. Each record gives: V gene, clone size, J gene, D gene, CDR3 DNA, CDR3 protein. The D gene is left open where the match is weak. Clone sizes are given selectively: once, few, many, or a class where the clone is expanded.

>TRBV6-2/TRBV6-3|NA|TRBJ1-4|NA
TGTGCCAGCAGTTACGGGGTGGGCAGAGATAATGAAAAACTGTTTTTT
CASSYGVGRDNEKLFF
>TRBV6-1|NA|TRBJ2-7|TRBD1
TGTGCCACCAGTCCGGGACAGCCTTGGGAGCAGTACTTC
CATSPGQPWEQYF
>TRBV7-9|NA|TRBJ2-5|NA
TGTGCCAGCAGCCCCGGGGAGCGACAGACCCAGTACTTC
CASSPGERQTQYF
>TRBV12-3/TRBV12-4|NA|TRBJ2-1|TRBD2
TGTGCCAGCACGGGAGAGCTAGCGGGAGGGCGGGAGCAGTTCTTC
CASTGELAGGREQFF
>TRBV27|many|TRBJ2-5|NA
TGTGCCAGCAGTTTAACCTCGGGGACCCAGTACTTC
CASSLTSGTQYF
>TRBV11-1|many|TRBJ2-1|TRBD2
TGTGCCAGCAGCGTACCTCGGGGGGGCTACAATGAGCAGTTCTTC
CASSVPRGGYNEQFF
>TRBV7-2|many|TRBJ1-2|NA
TGTGCCAGCAGCTACACAGGGAATGGCTACACCTTC
CASSYTGNGYTF
>TRBV19|few|TRBJ2-5|NA
TGTGCCAGTAGTATTTCAGGGCTCGCAGGTCAGGAGACCCAGTACTTC
CASSISGLAGQETQYF
>TRBV15|NA|TRBJ2-2|NA
TGTGCCACCAGCAGAGAAAAGGGCCGACCCGGGGAGCTGTTTTTT
CATSREKGRPGELFF
>TRBV29-1|many|TRBJ1-2|TRBD1
TGCAGCGCCGGGACAGACGGCTACACCTTC
CSAGTDGYTF
>TRBV11-2|many|TRBJ2-5|TRBD2
TGTGCCAGCAGAAAAAACAAATTAGCGGGAGGCGAGGCCCAGTACTTC
CASRKNKLAGGEAQYF
>TRBV20-1|many|TRBJ1-6|NA
TGCAGTGCTCGGCTTGGCAGGGCCTCACCCCTCCACTTT
CSARLGRASPLHF
>TRBV30|many|TRBJ1-5|NA
TGTGCCTGGAGTGTTGGTACCCAAGACAAAGCCCAGCATTTT
CAWSVGTQDKAQHF
>TRBV2|few|TRBJ2-2|NA
TGTGCCAGCAGGGGCTCTACAGGGATCCGTGGCGGGGAGCTGTTTTTT
CASRGSTGIRGGELFF
>TRBV4-3|few|TRBJ2-7|NA
TGCGCCAGCAGCCAAGAACCGCGGCCCTCCTACGAGCAGTACTTC
CASSQEPRPSYEQYF
>TRBV2|many|TRBJ1-1|NA
TGTGCCAGCACCGGGGCGTCGCGGGATGAAGCTTTCTTT
CASTGASRDEAFF
>TRBV7-3|NA|TRBJ2-7|NA
TGTGCCAGCAGCTTAGGGGGAAAAGGCTACGAGCAGTACTTC
CASSLGGKGYEQYF
>TRBV4-2|many|TRBJ2-1|TRBD2
TGTGCCAGCAGCCAATCATTAGCGGGAGATTACAATGAGCAGTTCTTC
CASSQSLAGDYNEQFF
>TRBV7-9|NA|TRBJ1-5|NA
TGTGCCAGCAGCTCAGGGGTATATCAGCCCCAGCATTTT
CASSSGVYQPQHF
>TRBV2|NA|TRBJ2-5|NA
TGTGCCAGCAGTGGGGGCCAGCCGGGACAAGAGACCCAGTACTTC
CASSGGQPGQETQYF
>TRBV28|NA|TRBJ2-7|TRBD2
TGTGCCAGCCTCTTTAGCGGGGGATACGAGCAGTACTTC
CASLFSGGYEQYF
>TRBV5-1|NA|TRBJ1-3|NA
TGCGCCAGCAGCTTGGGCGGGTACGCTGGAAACACCATATATTTT
CASSLGGYAGNTIYF
>TRBV20-1|NA|TRBJ2-7|NA
TGCAGTGCACGAGAGATCACTTGGGGACCCTACGAGCAGTACTTC
CSAREITWGPYEQYF
>TRBV7-9|many|TRBJ2-5|NA
TGTGCCAGCAGTTCCGGTACCTTCCGCCAAGAGACCCAGTACTTC
CASSSGTFRQETQYF
>TRBV30|many|TRBJ1-4|NA
TGTGCCTGGAGTGGGCAGGTTAATGAAAAACTGTTTTTT
CAWSGQVNEKLFF
>TRBV6-1|NA|TRBJ2-7|TRBD1
TGCGCCAGCAGTGAATTCGCCGGGACAGGGGGCCGGTGGACCTACGAGCAGTACTTC
CASSEFAGTGGRWTYEQYF
>TRBV5-6|many|TRBJ1-2|NA
TGTGCCAGCAGCTTGGGACACGGCTACACCTTC
CASSLGHGYTF
>TRBV7-2|few|TRBJ2-1|NA
TGTGCCAGCAGCTCCGGACAGATATACAATGAGCAGTTCTTC
CASSSGQIYNEQFF
>TRBV20-1|many|TRBJ2-5|NA
TGCAGTGCCAGAGAGCAGACAATCGGGGCGGGAGAGACCCAGTACTTC
CSAREQTIGAGETQYF
>TRBV4-3|NA|TRBJ2-6|TRBD1
TGCGCCAGCAGCCAAGATCTGGGACAGGGCTCTGGGGCCAACGTCCTGACTTTC
CASSQDLGQGSGANVLTF
>TRBV28|NA|TRBJ2-1|NA
TGTGCCAGCACCTCTCAAGGGGGGGCCAAGGTATCCTACAATGAGCAGTTCTTC
CASTSQGGAKVSYNEQFF
>TRBV18|many|TRBJ2-3|NA
TGTGCCAGCTCACCATCCCAAGATACGCAGTATTTT
CASSPSQDTQYF
>TRBV18|many|TRBJ1-1|NA
TGTGCCAGCTCACCACGGAGGGGTTGGGACACTGAAGCTTTCTTT
CASSPRRGWDTEAFF
>TRBV12-3/TRBV12-4|few|TRBJ1-4|TRBD1
TGTGCCAGCAGTTTTAGAACTGGGACAGAAAATGAAAAACTGTTTTTT
CASSFRTGTENEKLFF
>TRBV7-9|few|TRBJ1-1|NA
TGTGCCAGCAGCCCGTCGGAGGGGGGGGGCACTGAAGCTTTCTTT
CASSPSEGGGTEAFF
>TRBV9|few|TRBJ1-5|TRBD1
TGTGCCAGCACCCAGGGGGCAGTGGATCAGCCCCAGCATTTT
CASTQGAVDQPQHF
>TRBV7-8|NA|TRBJ1-2|TRBD1
TGTGCCAGCAGCTTAGTGGCAGGGGGGGGCTCCCTGGACTATGGCTACACCTTC
CASSLVAGGGSLDYGYTF
>TRBV7-8|many|TRBJ2-3|NA
TGTGCCAGCAGCTTAATTCCGATATCTAGCACAGATACGCAGTATTTT
CASSLIPISSTDTQYF
>TRBV11-1|many|TRBJ1-2|TRBD1
TGTGCCAGCAGCCCGGGACAGATTAACTATGGCTACACCTTC
CASSPGQINYGYTF
>TRBV28|many|TRBJ2-7|NA
TGTGCCAGCACCTCCGCAGGCGCCGGCCAAACCTACGAGCAGTACTTC
CASTSAGAGQTYEQYF